This T cell receptor beta chain was observed in a study of T-cell reconstitution after alpha-beta-depleted transplantation in children. Study-level results: T-cell counts and diversity were attributed mostly to newly produced T cells one year after transplant. From surviving recipient T cells and thymic progenitors came the high day-60 TCRbeta diversity observed in some patients.

In its sample, this clonotype was seen a few times. The antigen remains unidentified. Germline assignment: CDR1 KGHSH and CDR2 LQKENI. This CDR3 has 15 residues. V was cut by 6 bases and J by 0 bases, with 12 bases left in between. Unique molecular identifiers were used in preparing the TCRbeta library. TCRdb fed the PCR reads into MiXCR, producing one record per CDR3 protein. The sample holds approximately 800,000 distinct CDR3 sequences, about 15% seen once. The chain has TRBV18 and TRBJ1-3; a possible D gene is TRBD1 (6 bases). The sequence came from a male patient younger than 18 who had a stem cell transplant for acute lymphoblastic leukemia, so the T cells may come from the graft donor. The sequenced sample was PBMCs, mostly from graft donor cells, obtained 360 days after TCRalphabeta/CD19-depleted stem cell transplant. In DNA form, the CDR3 reads TGTGCCAGCTCGCCGGACAGCTCCTCTGGAAACACCATATATTTT. Its protein is CASSPDSSSGNTIYF.